This T cell receptor (beta chain) stems from a study of monozygotic twins with cystic fibrosis. The V and J ends lost 2 bases and 5 bases respectively, with 10 bases between them. The CDR3 consists of 13 residues. CDR1 and CDR2 (germline): SGDLS, YYNGEE. The method was immunoSEQ multiplex PCR; TCRdb's version includes in-frame clones alone and lacks a portion of them. The table records about 20,000 clones, 96% of them present only once. The chain joins TRBV9 to TRBJ1-2; D ambiguous. The sequenced sample was blood. The clonotype comes from a girl aged 2 to 9 with cystic fibrosis. CDR3 in DNA: TGTGCCAGCAGCGTTAGTGGGGTGTATGGCTACACCTTC. Protein: CASSVSGVYGYTF.